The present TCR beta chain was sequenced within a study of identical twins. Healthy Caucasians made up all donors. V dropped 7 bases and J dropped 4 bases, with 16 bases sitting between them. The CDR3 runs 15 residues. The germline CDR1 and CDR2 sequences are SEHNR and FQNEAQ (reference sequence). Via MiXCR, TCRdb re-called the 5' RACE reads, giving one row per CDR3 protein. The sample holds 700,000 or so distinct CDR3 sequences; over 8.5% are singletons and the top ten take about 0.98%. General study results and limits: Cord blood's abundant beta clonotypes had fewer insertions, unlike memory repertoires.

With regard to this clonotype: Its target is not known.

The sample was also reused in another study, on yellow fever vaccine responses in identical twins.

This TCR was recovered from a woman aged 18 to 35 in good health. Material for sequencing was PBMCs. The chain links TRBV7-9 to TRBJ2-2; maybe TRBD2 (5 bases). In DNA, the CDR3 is TGTGCCAGCATCCCCGGGAAAGTAAGCACCGGGGAGCTGTTTTTT. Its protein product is CASIPGKVSTGELFF.